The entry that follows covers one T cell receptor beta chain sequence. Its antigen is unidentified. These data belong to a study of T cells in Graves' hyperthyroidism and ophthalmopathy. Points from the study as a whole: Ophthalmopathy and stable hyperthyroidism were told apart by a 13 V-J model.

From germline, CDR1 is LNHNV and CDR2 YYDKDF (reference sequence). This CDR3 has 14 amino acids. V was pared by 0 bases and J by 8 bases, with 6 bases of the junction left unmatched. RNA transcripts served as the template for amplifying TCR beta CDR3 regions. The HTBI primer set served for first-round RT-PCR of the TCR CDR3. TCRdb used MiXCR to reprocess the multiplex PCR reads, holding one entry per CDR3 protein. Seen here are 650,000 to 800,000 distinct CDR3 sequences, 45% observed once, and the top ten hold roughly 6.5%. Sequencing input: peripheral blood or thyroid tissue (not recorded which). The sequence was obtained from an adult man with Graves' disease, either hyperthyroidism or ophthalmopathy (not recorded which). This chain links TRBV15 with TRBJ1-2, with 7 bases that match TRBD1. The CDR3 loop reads CATSREGQWGGYTF. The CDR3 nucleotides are TGTGCCACCAGCAGAGAGGGACAGTGGGGCGGCTACACCTTC.